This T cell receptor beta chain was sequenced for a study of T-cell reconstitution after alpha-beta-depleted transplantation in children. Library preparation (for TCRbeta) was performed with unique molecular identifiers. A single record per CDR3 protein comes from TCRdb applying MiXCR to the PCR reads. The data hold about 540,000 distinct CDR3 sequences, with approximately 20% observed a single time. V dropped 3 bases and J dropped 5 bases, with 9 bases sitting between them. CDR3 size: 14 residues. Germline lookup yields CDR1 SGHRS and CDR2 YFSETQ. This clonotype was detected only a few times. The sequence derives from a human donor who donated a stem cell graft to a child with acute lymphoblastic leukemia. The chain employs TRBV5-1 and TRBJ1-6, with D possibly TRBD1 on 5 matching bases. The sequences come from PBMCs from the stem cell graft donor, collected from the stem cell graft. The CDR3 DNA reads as TGCGCCAGCAGCTCGGAAGGGGATAATTCACCCCTCCACTTT. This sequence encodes CASSSEGDNSPLHF.